A selection of T cell receptor beta chains follows, all from one sample in a study of blood T cell repertoires in COVID-19. The data were produced by immunoSEQ multiplex PCR, yet TCRdb's version contains in-frame clones alone and is incomplete. The table lists around 170,000 clones, about nine tenths of them singletons, with roughly 4.1% in the top ten. The sequencing input was peripheral blood. The receptors come from a woman between 65 and 79 years old with acute or convalescent COVID-19. Both conserved end residues are part of each CDR3. The D gene is left open where the match is weak. Not every row has a clone size; where given, it reads once, few, many or a size class.

>once|TRBJ1-4|TRBD1|TRBV27
CASSRRTGAATNEKLFF
TGTGCCAGCAGTCGCCGAACAGGGGCTGCAACTAATGAAAAACTGTTTTTT
>.|TRBJ1-5|TRBD1|TRBV7-9
CASSPGQGSNQPQHF
TGTGCCAGCAGCCCTGGACAGGGGAGCAATCAGCCCCAGCATTTT
>.|TRBJ1-2|TRBD1|TRBV3-1/TRBV3-2
CASSQVGTGTGYGYTF
TGTGCCAGCAGCCAAGTTGGGACCGGGACAGGCTATGGCTACACCTTC
>few|TRBJ1-6|.|TRBV2
CASSGSRARSALHF
TGTGCCAGCAGTGGAAGCAGGGCCCGATCGGCCCTCCACTTT
>.|TRBJ2-5|.|TRBV9
CASSARPGHSRTETQYF
TGTGCCAGCAGCGCCCGTCCGGGACACTCACGCACAGAGACCCAGTACTTC
>.|TRBJ2-1|.|TRBV6-5
CASTLDWETGNEQFF
TGTGCCAGCACCTTGGACTGGGAAACTGGCAATGAGCAGTTCTTC
>.|TRBJ2-7|TRBD2|TRBV6-2/TRBV6-3
CASSYGLDNSYEQYF
TGTGCCAGCAGTTACGGACTAGACAACTCCTACGAGCAGTACTTC
>.|TRBJ1-6|.|TRBV20-1
CSASAGAPSPLHF
TGCAGTGCTAGTGCAGGGGCTCCTTCACCCCTCCACTTT
>few|TRBJ1-2|.|TRBV19
CASSIISNYGYTF
TGTGCCAGTAGTATTATCAGTAACTATGGCTACACCTTC
>.|TRBJ2-4|.|TRBV12-2
CASRPVRTGGIRNIQYF
TGTGCAAGTCGCCCAGTCAGGACAGGGGGCATCAGAAACATTCAGTACTTC
>.|TRBJ1-1|.|TRBV7-3
CASSVGDIPSEAFF
TGTGCCAGCAGCGTAGGGGACATCCCTTCTGAAGCTTTCTTT
>few|TRBJ2-1|.|TRBV9
CASSVAMTSSDNEQFF
TGTGCCAGCAGCGTAGCTATGACTAGTTCTGACAATGAGCAGTTCTTC
>.|TRBJ2-7|TRBD1|TRBV5-5
CASSLGTGRSYEQYF
TGTGCCAGCAGCTTGGGGACAGGCCGGTCCTACGAGCAGTACTTC
>.|TRBJ2-7|.|TRBV12-5
CASGLAGDRQGSYEQYF
TGTGCTAGTGGTTTGGCGGGGGATCGACAGGGTTCCTACGAGCAGTACTTC
>.|TRBJ2-5|TRBD2|TRBV7-2
CASSLAGGKETQYF
TGTGCCAGCAGCCTAGCGGGGGGGAAAGAGACCCAGTACTTC
>.|TRBJ1-3|.|TRBV28
CASSPWGGGNTIYF
TGTGCCAGCAGTCCTTGGGGGGGAGGAAACACCATATATTTT
>once|TRBJ2-7|TRBD1|TRBV5-8
CASVQGADRYEQYF
TGTGCCAGCGTACAGGGGGCAGATCGCTACGAGCAGTACTTC
>.|TRBJ1-5|TRBD1|TRBV30
CAWSVRGQGLLPQHF
TGTGCCTGGAGTGTAAGGGGACAGGGTTTACTGCCCCAGCATTTT
>.|TRBJ2-2|TRBD2|TRBV7-3
CASSPTSGGNTGELFF
TGTGCCAGCAGCCCAACTAGCGGGGGAAACACCGGGGAGCTGTTTTTT
>few|TRBJ1-5|TRBD1|TRBV6-2/TRBV6-3
CASSSTGGNGQPQHF
TGTGCCAGCAGTTCGACAGGGGGCAATGGTCAGCCCCAGCATTTT
>.|TRBJ1-1|.|TRBV15
CATSRAWEEAFF
TGTGCCACCAGCAGAGCGTGGGAGGAAGCTTTCTTT
>.|TRBJ1-1|.|TRBV9
CASSVVMNTEAFF
TGTGCCAGCAGCGTAGTCATGAACACTGAAGCTTTCTTT
>.|TRBJ2-2|TRBD2|TRBV2
CASSGEGTGELFF
TGTGCCAGCAGTGGGGAGGGGACGGGGGAGCTGTTTTTT
>.|TRBJ1-2|.|TRBV28
CASRLINNYGYTF
TGTGCCAGCAGATTAATAAATAACTATGGCTACACCTTC
>few|TRBJ1-2|.|TRBV6-6
CASRLLEGTHYGYTF
TGTGCCAGCAGGTTACTGGAGGGTACCCACTATGGCTACACCTTC
>.|TRBJ2-6|TRBD1|TRBV18
CASSPDRAGANVLTF
TGTGCCAGCTCACCTGACAGGGCCGGGGCCAACGTCCTGACTTTC
>.|TRBJ1-1|.|TRBV28
CASSLPQKYMNTEAFF
TGTGCCAGCAGTTTACCTCAGAAGTACATGAACACTGAAGCTTTCTTT
>few|TRBJ1-2|.|TRBV5-4
CASSLGQLNYGYTF
TGTGCCAGCAGCTTGGGACAGCTAAACTATGGCTACACCTTC
>.|TRBJ2-3|.|TRBV6-1
CASSGLGGSNPDTQYF
TGTGCCAGCAGTGGTCTTGGGGGGAGTAACCCAGATACGCAGTATTTT
>.|TRBJ2-5|TRBD2|TRBV2
CASSDGTSGGAETQYF
TGTGCCAGCAGTGACGGGACTAGCGGGGGGGCAGAGACCCAGTACTTC
>.|TRBJ2-2|TRBD2|TRBV9
CASSVGLAGLTTGELFF
TGTGCCAGCAGCGTAGGACTAGCGGGACTAACCACCGGGGAGCTGTTTTTT
>.|TRBJ2-6|.|TRBV28
CASSSGASGANVLTF
TGTGCCAGCAGTTCAGGGGCCTCTGGGGCCAACGTCCTGACTTTC
>.|TRBJ2-7|.|TRBV27
CASSSRTGSDSSYEQYF
TGTGCCAGCAGTTCCAGAACAGGGAGCGACTCATCCTACGAGCAGTACTTC
>.|TRBJ2-6|.|TRBV2
CASSVTGSGANVLTF
TGTGCCAGCAGCGTCACAGGCTCTGGGGCCAACGTCCTGACTTTC
>few|TRBJ1-2|.|TRBV4-2
CASSQDRQENYGYTF
TGTGCCAGCAGCCAAGATCGACAGGAGAACTATGGCTACACCTTC
>once|TRBJ2-3|.|TRBV6-2/TRBV6-3
CASSYVLAGSRTDTQYF
TGTGCCAGCAGTTACGTGCTGGCGGGAAGCCGCACAGATACGCAGTATTTT
>.|TRBJ2-3|TRBD2|TRBV5-1
CASSSSGSTDTQYF
TGCGCCAGCAGCTCTAGCGGGAGCACAGATACGCAGTATTTT
>.|TRBJ2-1|TRBD2|TRBV19
CASSIIGLAKDNEQFF
TGTGCCAGTAGTATTATAGGACTAGCCAAAGACAATGAGCAGTTCTTC
>.|TRBJ2-5|TRBD1|TRBV2
CASIYQGAGETQYF
TGTGCCAGCATTTACCAGGGGGCAGGAGAGACCCAGTACTTC
>.|TRBJ1-1|TRBD1|TRBV6-6
CASSPQGGWTEAFF
TGTGCCAGCAGTCCCCAGGGGGGTTGGACTGAAGCTTTCTTT
>.|TRBJ2-7|.|TRBV11-3
CASSFGHSSYEQYF
TGTGCCAGCAGCTTCGGACACAGCTCCTACGAGCAGTACTTC
>.|TRBJ1-5|TRBD1|TRBV18
CASSRSGQGNFQPQHF
TGTGCCAGCTCACGTTCAGGACAGGGTAATTTTCAGCCCCAGCATTTT
>.|TRBJ2-1|TRBD1|TRBV10-3
CATRGTGANNEQFF
TGTGCCACGCGTGGGACAGGGGCGAACAATGAGCAGTTCTTC
>.|TRBJ1-2|TRBD1|TRBV6-6
CASSYPQDRAYGYTF
TGTGCCAGCAGTTACCCCCAGGACAGGGCCTATGGCTACACCTTC
>.|TRBJ1-1|.|TRBV6-2/TRBV6-3
CASSLTANTEAFF
TGTGCCAGCAGCCTGACAGCAAACACTGAAGCTTTCTTT
>.|TRBJ1-4|.|TRBV7-9
CASSLVRDYEKLFF
TGTGCCAGCAGCTTAGTACGGGACTATGAAAAACTGTTTTTT
>.|TRBJ2-2|TRBD2|TRBV7-2
CASSVSPMTSGANTGELFF
TGTGCCAGCAGCGTTAGCCCCATGACTAGCGGGGCGAACACCGGGGAGCTGTTTTTT
>.|TRBJ2-2|.|TRBV5-1
CASSPGQTGELFF
TGCGCCAGCAGCCCAGGACAGACCGGGGAGCTGTTTTTT
>.|TRBJ2-1|.|TRBV27
CASSYRTGTYNEQFF
TGTGCCAGCAGTTACCGGACGGGGACCTACAATGAGCAGTTCTTC
>.|TRBJ1-2|TRBD1|TRBV19
CASSIDRGYGYTF
TGTGCCAGTAGCATCGACAGGGGCTATGGCTACACCTTC
>few|TRBJ1-1|.|TRBV7-9
CASSLAQDTEAFF
TGTGCCAGCAGCTTAGCCCAGGACACTGAAGCTTTCTTT
>.|TRBJ2-7|.|TRBV20-1
CSASPFNFERLGGYF
TGCAGTGCTAGTCCTTTTAATTTCGAGCGACTAGGAGGGTACTTC
>.|TRBJ2-1|TRBD2|TRBV9
CASSPSGLAGGPSSYNEQFF
TGTGCCAGCAGCCCAAGTGGGCTAGCGGGAGGGCCGAGCTCCTACAATGAGCAGTTCTTC
>.|TRBJ1-2|.|TRBV19
CASSINRFNYGYTF
TGTGCCAGTAGTATTAACAGGTTTAACTATGGCTACACCTTC
>.|TRBJ2-4|.|TRBV27
CASSLSIPSRGKNIQYF
TGTGCCAGCAGTTTATCGATTCCAAGTCGGGGCAAAAACATTCAGTACTTC
>.|TRBJ2-7|TRBD1|TRBV19
CASSVQGAFDEQYF
TGTGCCAGTAGTGTACAGGGGGCTTTCGACGAGCAGTACTTC
>.|TRBJ1-6|.|TRBV28
CASSLNRAGLSPLHF
TGTGCCAGCAGCCTTAACAGGGCGGGCCTTTCACCCCTCCACTTT